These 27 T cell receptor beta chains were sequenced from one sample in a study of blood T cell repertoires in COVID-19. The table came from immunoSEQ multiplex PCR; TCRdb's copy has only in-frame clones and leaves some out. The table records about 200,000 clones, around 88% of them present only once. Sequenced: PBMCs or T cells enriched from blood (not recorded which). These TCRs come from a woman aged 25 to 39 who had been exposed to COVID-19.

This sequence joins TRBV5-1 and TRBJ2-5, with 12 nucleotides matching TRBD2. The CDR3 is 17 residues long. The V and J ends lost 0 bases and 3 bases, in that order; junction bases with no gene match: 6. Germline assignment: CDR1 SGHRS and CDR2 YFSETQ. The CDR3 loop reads CASSLGAGLAGKETQYF. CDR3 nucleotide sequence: TGCGCCAGCAGCTTGGGCGCCGGACTAGCGGGGAAAGAGACCCAGTACTTC. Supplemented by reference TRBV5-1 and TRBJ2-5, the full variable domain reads KAGVTQTPRYLIKTRGQQVTLSCSPISGHRSVSWYQQTPGQGLQFLFEYFSETQRNKGNFPGRFSGRQFSNSRSEMNVSTLELGDSALYLCASSLGAGLAGKETQYFGPGTRLLVL.

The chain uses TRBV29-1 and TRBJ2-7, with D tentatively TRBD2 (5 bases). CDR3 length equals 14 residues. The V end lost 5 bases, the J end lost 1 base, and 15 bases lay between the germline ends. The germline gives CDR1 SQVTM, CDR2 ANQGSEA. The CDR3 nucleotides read TGCAGCGTTACCGGGATTCGAAGTTCCTACGAGCAGTACTTC. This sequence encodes CSVTGIRSSYEQYF.

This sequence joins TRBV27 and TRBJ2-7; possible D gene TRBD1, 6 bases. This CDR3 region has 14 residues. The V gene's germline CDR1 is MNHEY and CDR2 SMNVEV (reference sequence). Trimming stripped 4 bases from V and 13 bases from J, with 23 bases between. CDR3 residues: CASSSSPQQGVPYF. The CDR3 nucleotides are TGTGCCAGCAGTTCCAGTCCGCAACAGGGAGTTCCTTACTTC.

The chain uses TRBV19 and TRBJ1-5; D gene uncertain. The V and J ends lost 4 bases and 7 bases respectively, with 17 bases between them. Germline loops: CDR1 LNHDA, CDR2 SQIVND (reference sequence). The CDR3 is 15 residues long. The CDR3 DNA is TGTGCCAGTAGTAGGGAAAACGGGATATCGCAGCCCCAGCATTTT. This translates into CASSRENGISQPQHF.

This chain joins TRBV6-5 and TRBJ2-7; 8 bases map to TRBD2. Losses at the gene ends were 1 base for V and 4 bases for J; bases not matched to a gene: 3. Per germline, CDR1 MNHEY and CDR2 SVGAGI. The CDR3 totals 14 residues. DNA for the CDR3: TGTGCCAGCAGTTACTACGGGGGGGCTTACGAGCAGTACTTC. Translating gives CASSYYGGAYEQYF.

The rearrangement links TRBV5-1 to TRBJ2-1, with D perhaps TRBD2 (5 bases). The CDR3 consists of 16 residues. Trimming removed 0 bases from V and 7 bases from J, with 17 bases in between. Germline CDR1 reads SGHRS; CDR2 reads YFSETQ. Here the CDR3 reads CASSLAGPLEGNEQFF. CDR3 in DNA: TGCGCCAGCAGCTTGGCCGGGCCCCTAGAGGGAAATGAGCAGTTCTTC.

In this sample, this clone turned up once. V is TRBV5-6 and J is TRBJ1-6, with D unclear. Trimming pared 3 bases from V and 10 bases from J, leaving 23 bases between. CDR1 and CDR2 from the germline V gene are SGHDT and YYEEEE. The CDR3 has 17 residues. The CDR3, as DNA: TGTGCCAGCAGCTCGGACGGAGAGCGGTGGATCGAATCACCCCTCCACTTT. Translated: CASSSDGERWIESPLHF.

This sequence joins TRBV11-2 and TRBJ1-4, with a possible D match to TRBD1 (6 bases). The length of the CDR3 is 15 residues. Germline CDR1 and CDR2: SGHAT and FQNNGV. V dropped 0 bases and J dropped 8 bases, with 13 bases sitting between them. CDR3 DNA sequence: TGTGCCAGCAGCTTAGATACAGGGATAGGGGAAAAACTGTTTTTT. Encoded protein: CASSLDTGIGEKLFF.

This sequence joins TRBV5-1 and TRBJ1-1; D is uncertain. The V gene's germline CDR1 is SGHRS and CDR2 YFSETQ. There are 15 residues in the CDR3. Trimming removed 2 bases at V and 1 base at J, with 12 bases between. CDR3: CASSFIGEWNTEAFF. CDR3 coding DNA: TGCGCCAGCAGCTTTATTGGGGAGTGGAACACTGAAGCTTTCTTT.

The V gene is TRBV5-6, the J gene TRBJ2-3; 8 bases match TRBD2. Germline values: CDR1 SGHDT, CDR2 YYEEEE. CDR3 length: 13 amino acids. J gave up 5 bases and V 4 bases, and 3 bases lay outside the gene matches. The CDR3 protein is CASSIGTRDTQYF. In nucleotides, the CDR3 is TGTGCCAGCAGCATCGGGACTAGAGATACGCAGTATTTT.

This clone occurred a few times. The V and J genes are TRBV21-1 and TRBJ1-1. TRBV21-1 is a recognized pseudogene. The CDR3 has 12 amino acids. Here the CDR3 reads CASSKGATEAFF. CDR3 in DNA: TGTGCCAGCAGCAAAGGCGCAACTGAAGCTTTCTTT.

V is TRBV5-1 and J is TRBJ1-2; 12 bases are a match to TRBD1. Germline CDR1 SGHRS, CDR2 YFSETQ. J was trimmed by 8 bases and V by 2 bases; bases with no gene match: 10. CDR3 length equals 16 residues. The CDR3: CASSLPGTGGARGYTF. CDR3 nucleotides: TGCGCCAGCAGCTTACCCGGGACAGGGGGCGCGAGGGGCTACACCTTC.

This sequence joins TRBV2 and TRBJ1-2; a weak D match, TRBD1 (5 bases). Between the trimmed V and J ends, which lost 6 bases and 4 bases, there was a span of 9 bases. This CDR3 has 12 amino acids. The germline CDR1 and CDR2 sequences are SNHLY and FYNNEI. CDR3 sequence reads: CASSPGFYGYTF. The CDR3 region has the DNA TGTGCCAGCAGCCCAGGGTTCTATGGCTACACCTTC.

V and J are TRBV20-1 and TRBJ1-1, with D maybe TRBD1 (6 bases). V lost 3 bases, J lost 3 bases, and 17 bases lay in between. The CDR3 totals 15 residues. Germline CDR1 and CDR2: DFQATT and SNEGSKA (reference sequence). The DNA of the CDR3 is TGCAGTGCTAGTGGGGGCAGGGGTTCTGACACTGAAGCTTTCTTT. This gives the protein CSASGGRGSDTEAFF.

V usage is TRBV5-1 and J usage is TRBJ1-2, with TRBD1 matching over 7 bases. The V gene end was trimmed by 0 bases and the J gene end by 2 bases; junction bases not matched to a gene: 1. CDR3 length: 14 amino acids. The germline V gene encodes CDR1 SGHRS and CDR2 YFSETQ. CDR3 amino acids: CASSLAGGNYGYTF. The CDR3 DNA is TGCGCCAGCAGCTTGGCAGGGGGAAACTATGGCTACACCTTC.

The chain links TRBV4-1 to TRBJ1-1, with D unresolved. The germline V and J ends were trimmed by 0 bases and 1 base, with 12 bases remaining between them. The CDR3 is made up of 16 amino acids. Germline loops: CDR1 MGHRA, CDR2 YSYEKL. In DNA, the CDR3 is TGCGCCAGCAGCCAAGATGGGGAGGGCGCGAACACTGAAGCTTTCTTT. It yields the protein CASSQDGEGANTEAFF.

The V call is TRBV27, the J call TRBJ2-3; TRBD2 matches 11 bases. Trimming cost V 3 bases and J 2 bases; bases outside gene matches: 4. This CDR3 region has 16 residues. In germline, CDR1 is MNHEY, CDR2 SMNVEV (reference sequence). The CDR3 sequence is CASSFIAGGYTDTQYF. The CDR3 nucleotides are TGTGCCAGCAGTTTCATAGCGGGGGGGTACACAGATACGCAGTATTTT.

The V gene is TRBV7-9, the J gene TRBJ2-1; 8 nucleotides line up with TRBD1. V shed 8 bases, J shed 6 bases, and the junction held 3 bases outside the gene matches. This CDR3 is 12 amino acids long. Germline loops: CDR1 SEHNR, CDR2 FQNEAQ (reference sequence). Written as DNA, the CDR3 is TGTGCCAGCGACAGGGGTGGCAATGAGCAGTTCTTC. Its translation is CASDRGGNEQFF.

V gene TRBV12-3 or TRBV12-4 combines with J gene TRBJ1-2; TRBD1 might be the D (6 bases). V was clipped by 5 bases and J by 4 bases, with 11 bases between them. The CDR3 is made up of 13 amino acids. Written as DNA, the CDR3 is TGTGCCAGCAGTGCACAGGGAAGCTATGGCTACACCTTC. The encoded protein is CASSAQGSYGYTF.

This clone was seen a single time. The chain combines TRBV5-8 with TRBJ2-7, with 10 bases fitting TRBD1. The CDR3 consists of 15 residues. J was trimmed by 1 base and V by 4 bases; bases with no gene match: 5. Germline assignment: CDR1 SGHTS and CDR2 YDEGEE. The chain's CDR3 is CASSEGTGVSYEQYF. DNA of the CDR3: TGTGCCAGCAGCGAAGGGACAGGGGTGTCCTACGAGCAGTACTTC.

In DNA form, the CDR3 reads TGCGCCAGCAGCCGAACGGTCGGGTTTAAGATGTCCTACGAGCAGTACTTC. Protein: CASSRTVGFKMSYEQYF. The chain carries TRBV5-1 and TRBJ2-7; D call uncertain. In germline, CDR1 is SGHRS, CDR2 YFSETQ. The CDR3 contains 17 residues. The V end was cut by 4 bases, the J end by 1 base, with 21 bases between.

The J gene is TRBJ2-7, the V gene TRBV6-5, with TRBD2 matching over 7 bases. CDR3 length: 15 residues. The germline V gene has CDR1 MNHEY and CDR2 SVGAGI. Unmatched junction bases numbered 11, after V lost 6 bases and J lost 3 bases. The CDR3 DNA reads TGTGCCAGCAGCCTCACAGGCGGGGGAATCTACGAGCAGTACTTC. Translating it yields CASSLTGGGIYEQYF.

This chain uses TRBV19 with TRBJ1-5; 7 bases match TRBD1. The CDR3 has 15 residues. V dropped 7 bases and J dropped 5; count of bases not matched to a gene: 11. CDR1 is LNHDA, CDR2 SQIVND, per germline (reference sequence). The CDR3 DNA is TGTGCCAGTAATACAGGGGATGTGGGGTATCAGCCCCAGCATTTT. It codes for CASNTGDVGYQPQHF.

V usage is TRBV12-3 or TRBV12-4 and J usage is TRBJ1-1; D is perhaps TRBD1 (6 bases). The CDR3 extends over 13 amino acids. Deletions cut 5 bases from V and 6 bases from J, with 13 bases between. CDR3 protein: CASSRQATSEAFF. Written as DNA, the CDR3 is TGTGCCAGCAGTCGACAGGCAACCTCTGAAGCTTTCTTT.

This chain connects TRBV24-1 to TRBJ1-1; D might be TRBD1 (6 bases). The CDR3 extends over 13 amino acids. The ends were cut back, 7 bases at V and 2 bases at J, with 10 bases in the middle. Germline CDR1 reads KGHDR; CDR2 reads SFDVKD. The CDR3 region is CATRRQVNTEAFF. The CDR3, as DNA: TGTGCCACCAGAAGACAGGTTAACACTGAAGCTTTCTTT.

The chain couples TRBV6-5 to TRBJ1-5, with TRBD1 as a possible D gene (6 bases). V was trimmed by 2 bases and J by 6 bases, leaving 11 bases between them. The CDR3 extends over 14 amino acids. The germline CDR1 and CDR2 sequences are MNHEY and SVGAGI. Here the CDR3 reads CASSYDQGTQPQHF. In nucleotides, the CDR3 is TGTGCCAGCAGTTACGACCAGGGGACTCAGCCCCAGCATTTT.

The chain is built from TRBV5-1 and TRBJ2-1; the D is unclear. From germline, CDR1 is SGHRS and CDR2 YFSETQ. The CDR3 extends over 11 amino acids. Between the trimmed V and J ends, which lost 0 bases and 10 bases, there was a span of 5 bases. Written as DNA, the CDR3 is TGCGCCAGCAGCTTGGAGAGGGAGCAGTTCTTC. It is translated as CASSLEREQFF.